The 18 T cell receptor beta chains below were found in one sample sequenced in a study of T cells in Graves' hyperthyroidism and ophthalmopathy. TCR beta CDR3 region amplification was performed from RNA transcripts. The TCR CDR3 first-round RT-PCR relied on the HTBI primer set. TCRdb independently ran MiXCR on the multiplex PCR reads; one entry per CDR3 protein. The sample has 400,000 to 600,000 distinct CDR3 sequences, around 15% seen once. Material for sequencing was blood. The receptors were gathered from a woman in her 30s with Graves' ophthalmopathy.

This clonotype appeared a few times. The CDR3 here is CASSLAQTGGAETQYF. The CDR3 bases are TGTGCCAGCAGCCTGGCCCAAACAGGGGGCGCAGAGACCCAGTACTTC. V usage is TRBV5-4 and J usage is TRBJ2-5; 9 bases are shared with TRBD1. Germline CDR1 and CDR2: SGHNT and YYREEE (reference sequence). This CDR3 comprises 16 residues. J gave up 4 bases and V 4 bases, and 11 bases lay outside the gene matches.

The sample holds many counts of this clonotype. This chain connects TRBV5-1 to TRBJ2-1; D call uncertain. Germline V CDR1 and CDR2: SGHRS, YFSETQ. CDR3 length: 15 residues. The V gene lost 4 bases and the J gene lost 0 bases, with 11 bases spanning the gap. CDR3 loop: CASSLDGRSYNEQFF. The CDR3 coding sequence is TGCGCCAGCAGCCTGGACGGGCGCTCCTACAATGAGCAGTTCTTC.

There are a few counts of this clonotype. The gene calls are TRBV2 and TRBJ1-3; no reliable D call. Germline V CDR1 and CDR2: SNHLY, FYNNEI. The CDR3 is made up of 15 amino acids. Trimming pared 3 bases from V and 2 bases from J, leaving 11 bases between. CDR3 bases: TGTGCCAGCAGTGACTCGGGCAGCCCTGGAAACACCATATATTTT. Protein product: CASSDSGSPGNTIYF.

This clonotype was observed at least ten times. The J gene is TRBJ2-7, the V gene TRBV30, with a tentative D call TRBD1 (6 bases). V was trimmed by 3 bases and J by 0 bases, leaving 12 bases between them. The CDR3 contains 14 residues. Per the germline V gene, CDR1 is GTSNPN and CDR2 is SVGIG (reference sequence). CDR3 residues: CAWSLGTISYEQYF. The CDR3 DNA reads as TGTGCCTGGAGCCTAGGGACAATCTCCTACGAGCAGTACTTC.

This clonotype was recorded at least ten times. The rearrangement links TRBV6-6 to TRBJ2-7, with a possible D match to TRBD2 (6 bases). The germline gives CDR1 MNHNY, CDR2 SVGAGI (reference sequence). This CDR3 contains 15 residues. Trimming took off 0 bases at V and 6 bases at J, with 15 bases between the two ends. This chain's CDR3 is CASSYSTRGGGEQYF. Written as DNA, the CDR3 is TGTGCCAGCAGTTACTCGACTAGGGGAGGCGGCGAGCAGTACTTC.

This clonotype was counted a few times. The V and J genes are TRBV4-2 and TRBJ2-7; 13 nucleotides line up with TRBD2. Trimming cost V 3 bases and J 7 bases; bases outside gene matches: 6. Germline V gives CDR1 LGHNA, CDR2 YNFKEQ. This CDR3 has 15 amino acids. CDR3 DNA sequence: TGTGCCAGCAGCCAGGGACTAGCGGGATCGAGTGAGCAGTACTTC. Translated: CASSQGLAGSSEQYF.

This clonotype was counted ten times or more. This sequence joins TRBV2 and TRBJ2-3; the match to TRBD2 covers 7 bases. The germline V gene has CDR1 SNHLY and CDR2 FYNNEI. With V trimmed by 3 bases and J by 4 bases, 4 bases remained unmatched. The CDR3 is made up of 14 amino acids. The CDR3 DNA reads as TGTGCCAGCAGTGACGCGGGACTACCAGATACGCAGTATTTT. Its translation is CASSDAGLPDTQYF.

The CDR3: CASSFPSTGVTGELFF. Written as DNA, the CDR3 is TGTGCCAGCAGCTTTCCCTCGACAGGGGTCACCGGGGAGCTGTTTTTT. The chain uses TRBV5-8 and TRBJ2-2; 8 bases fit TRBD1. Losses at the gene ends were 2 bases for V and 4 bases for J; bases not matched to a gene: 7. Germline assignment: CDR1 SGHTS and CDR2 YDEGEE. The CDR3 length is 16 residues.

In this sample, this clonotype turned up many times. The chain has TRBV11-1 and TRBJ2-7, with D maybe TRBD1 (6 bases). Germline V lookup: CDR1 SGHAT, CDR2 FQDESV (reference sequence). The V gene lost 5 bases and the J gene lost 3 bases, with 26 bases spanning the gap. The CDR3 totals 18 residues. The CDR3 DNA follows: TGTGCCAGCAGCCTACATCCTCCGGGACACCGAGCGTTCTACGAGCAGTACTTC. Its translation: CASSLHPPGHRAFYEQYF.

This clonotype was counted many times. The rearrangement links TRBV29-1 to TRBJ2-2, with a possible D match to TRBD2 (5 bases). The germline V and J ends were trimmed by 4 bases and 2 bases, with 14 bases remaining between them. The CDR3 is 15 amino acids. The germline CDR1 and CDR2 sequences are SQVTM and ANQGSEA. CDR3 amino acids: CSVGQTILNTGELFF. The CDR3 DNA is TGCAGCGTTGGTCAGACTATCCTTAACACCGGGGAGCTGTTTTTT.

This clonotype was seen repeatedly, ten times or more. The CDR3 DNA reads TGTGCCAGCGAACTAGCGGGAGGTCAAGAGACCCAGTACTTC. Translating gives CASELAGGQETQYF. The chain has TRBV2 and TRBJ2-5, with 12 positions matching TRBD2. CDR1 is SNHLY, CDR2 FYNNEI, per germline. CDR3 length: 14 residues. V shed 8 bases and J 2 bases; nucleotides not matched to a gene: 3.

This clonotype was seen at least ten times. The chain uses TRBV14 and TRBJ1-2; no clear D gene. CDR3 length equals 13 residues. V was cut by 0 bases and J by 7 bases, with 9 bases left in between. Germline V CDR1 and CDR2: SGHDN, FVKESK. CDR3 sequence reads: CASSQDHIRGYTF. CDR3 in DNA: TGTGCCAGCAGCCAAGACCACATACGTGGCTACACCTTC.

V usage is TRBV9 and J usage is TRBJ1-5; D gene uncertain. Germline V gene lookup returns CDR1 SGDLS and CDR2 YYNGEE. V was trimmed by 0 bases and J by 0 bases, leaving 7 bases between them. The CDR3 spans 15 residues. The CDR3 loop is CASSVGDLSNQPQHF. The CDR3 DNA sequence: TGTGCCAGCAGCGTAGGTGACCTTAGCAATCAGCCCCAGCATTTT.

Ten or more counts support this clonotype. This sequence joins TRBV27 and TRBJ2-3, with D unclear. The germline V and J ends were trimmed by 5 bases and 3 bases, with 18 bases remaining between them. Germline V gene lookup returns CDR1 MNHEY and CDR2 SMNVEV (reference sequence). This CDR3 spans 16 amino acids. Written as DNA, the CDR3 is TGTGCCAGCAGTCCGTTTAGTAATGTCTGGACAGATACGCAGTATTTT. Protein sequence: CASSPFSNVWTDTQYF.

CDR3 sequence: CASSQVTSSTGELFF. DNA of the CDR3: TGTGCCAGCAGCCAAGTGACTAGCTCAACCGGGGAGCTGTTTTTT. The rearrangement joins TRBV4-2 to TRBJ2-2; 7 positions agree with TRBD2. Germline CDR1 and CDR2: LGHNA and YNFKEQ. The CDR3 runs 15 residues. The J segment lost 5 bases and the V segment lost 1 base, leaving 4 bases of the junction unmatched.

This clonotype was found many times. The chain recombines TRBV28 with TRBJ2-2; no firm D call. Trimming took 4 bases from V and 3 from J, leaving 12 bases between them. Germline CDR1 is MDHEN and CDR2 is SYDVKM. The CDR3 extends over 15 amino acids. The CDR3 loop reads CASSYDTVYTGELFF. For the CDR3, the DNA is TGTGCCAGCAGTTACGACACCGTGTACACCGGGGAGCTGTTTTTT. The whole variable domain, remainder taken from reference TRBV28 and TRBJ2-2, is DVKVTQSSRYLVKRTGEKVFLECVQDMDHENMFWYRQDPGLGLRLIYFSYDVKMKEKGDIPEGYSVSREKKERFSLILESASTNQTSMYLCASSYDTVYTGELFFGEGSRLTVL.

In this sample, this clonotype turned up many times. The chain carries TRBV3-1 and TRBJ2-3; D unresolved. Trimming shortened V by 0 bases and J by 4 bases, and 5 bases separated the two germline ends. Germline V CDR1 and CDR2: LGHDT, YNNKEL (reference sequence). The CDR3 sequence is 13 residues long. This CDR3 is CASSQDPSDTQYF. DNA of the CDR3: TGTGCCAGCAGCCAAGATCCTTCAGATACGCAGTATTTT.

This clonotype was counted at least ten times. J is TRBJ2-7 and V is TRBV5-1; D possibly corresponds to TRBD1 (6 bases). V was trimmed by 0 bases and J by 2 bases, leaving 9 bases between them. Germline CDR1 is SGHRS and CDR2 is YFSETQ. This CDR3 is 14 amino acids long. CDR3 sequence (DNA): TGCGCCAGCAGCTTGGCCAGGACAGCCTACGAGCAGTACTTC. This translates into CASSLARTAYEQYF.